This T cell receptor (beta chain) originates from a study of identical twins. The CDR3 has 12 residues. Trimming left V 0 bases short and J 10 bases short, with 8 bases between. Germline loops: CDR1 SGHRS, CDR2 YFSETQ. This clonotype was detected ten times or more. Its cognate antigen is unknown. The study, taken as a whole, reports: Where beta out-of-frame sequences were concerned, excess twin sharing was weaker.

Template switching added a universal primer site; cDNA carried unique molecular identifiers. TCRdb processed the 5' RACE reads anew with MiXCR; each CDR3 protein has one entry. The table has hundreds of thousands of distinct CDR3 sequences, around 6% seen once; the top ten hold 1.5% to 2%. Among all donors, each was a healthy Caucasian. V and J are TRBV5-1 and TRBJ2-1; D remains ambiguous. This TCR was sampled from a young man in good health. Sequencing was done on a sample of naive T cells sorted from blood. CDR3 in DNA: TGCGCCAGCAGCTTGGAGGGCTTAGAGCAGTTCTTC. Translating gives CASSLEGLEQFF.